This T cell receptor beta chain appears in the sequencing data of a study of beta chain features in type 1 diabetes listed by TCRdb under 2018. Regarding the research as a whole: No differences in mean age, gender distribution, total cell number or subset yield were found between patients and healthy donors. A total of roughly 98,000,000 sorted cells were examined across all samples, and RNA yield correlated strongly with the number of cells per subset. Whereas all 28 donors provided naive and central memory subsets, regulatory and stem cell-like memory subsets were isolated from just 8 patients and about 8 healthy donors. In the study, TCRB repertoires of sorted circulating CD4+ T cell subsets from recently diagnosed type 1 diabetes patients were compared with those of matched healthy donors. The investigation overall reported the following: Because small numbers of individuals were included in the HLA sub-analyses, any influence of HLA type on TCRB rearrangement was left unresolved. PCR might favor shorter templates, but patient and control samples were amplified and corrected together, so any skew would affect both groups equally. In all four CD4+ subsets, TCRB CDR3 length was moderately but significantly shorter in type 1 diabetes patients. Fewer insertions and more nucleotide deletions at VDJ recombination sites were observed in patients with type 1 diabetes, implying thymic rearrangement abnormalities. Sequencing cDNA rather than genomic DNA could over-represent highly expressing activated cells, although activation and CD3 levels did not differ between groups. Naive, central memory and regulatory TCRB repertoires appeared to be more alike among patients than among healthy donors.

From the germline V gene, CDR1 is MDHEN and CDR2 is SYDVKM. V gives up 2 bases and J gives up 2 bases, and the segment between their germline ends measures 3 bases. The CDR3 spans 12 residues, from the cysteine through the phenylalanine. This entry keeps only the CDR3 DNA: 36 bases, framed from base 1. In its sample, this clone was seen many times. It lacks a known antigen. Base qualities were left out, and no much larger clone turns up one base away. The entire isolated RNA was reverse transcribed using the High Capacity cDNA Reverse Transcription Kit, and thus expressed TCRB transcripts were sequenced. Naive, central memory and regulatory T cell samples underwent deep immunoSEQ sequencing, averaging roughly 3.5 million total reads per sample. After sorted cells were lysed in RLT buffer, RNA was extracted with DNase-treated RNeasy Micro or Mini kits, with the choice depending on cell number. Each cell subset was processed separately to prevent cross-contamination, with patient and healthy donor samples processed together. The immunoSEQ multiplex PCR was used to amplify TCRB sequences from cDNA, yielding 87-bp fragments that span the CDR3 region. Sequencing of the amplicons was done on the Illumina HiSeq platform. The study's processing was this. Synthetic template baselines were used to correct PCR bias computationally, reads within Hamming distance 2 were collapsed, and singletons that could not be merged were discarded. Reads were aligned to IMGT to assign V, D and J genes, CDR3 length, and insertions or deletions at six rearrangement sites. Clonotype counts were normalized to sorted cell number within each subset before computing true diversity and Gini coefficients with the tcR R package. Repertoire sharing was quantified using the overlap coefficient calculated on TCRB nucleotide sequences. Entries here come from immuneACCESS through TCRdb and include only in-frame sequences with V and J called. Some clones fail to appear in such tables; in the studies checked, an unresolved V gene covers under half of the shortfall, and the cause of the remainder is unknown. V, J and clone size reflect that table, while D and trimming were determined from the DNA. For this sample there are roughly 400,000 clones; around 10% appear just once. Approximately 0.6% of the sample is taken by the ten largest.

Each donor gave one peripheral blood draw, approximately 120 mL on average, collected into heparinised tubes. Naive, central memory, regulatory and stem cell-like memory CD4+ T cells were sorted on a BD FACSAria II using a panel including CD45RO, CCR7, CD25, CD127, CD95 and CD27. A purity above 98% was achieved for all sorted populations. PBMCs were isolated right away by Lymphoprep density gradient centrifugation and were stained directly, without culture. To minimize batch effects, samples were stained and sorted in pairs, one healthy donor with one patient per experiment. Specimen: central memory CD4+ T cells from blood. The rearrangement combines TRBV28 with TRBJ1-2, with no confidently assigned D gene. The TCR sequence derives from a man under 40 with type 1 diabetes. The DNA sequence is TGTGCCAGCAGTTTACAGAACTATGGCTACACCTTC. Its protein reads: CASSLQNYGYTF.